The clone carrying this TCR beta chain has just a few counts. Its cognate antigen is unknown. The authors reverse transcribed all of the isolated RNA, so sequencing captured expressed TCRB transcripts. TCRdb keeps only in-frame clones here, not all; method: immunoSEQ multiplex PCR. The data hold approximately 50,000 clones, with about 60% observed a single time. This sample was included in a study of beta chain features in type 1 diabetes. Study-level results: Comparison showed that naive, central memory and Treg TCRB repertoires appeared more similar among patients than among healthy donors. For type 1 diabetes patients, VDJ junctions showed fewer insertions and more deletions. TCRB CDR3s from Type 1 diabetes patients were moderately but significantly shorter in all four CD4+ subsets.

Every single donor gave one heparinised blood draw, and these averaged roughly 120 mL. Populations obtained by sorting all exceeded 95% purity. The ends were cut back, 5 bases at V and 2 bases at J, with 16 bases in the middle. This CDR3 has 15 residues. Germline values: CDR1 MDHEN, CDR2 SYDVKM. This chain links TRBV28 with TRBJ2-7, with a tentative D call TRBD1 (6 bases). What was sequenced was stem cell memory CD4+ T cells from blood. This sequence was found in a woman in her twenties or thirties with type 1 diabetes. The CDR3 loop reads CASSPLLRDTYEQYF. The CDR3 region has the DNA TGTGCCAGCAGTCCCCTTTTGAGGGACACCTACGAGCAGTACTTC.